This section outlines one T cell receptor (beta chain) sequence together with its context. This sample stems from a study of blood T cell repertoires in COVID-19. The assay was immunoSEQ multiplex PCR, and TCRdb's table has in-frame clones only and misses some. The table records 450,000 or so clones, over 75% of them present only once. Seattle-derived patients entered the study during active infection and were followed longitudinally. CDR1 is MNHEY and CDR2 is SVGAGI in the germline V gene. V shed 6 bases, J shed 5 bases, and the junction held 9 bases outside the gene matches. The CDR3 has 14 amino acids.

This receptor was identified in a middle-aged woman with COVID-19, enrolled during active disease. This chain uses TRBV6-5 with TRBJ2-7, with 8 nucleotides matching TRBD2. The sample taken for sequencing was peripheral blood. CDR3 in DNA: TGTGCCAGCAGCCACGGGGGGGGCGCGGACGAGCAGTACTTC. Its translation is CASSHGGGADEQYF.